The 24 T cell receptor beta chains listed next were all sequenced from one sample in a study of T-cell reconstitution after alpha-beta-depleted transplantation in children (dated by TCRdb to 2015 to 2016). Libraries were made using PCR. Sequencing relied on an Illumina HiSeq 2500. TCR libraries were prepared with molecular barcoding, using unique molecular identifiers to normalize TCRbeta repertoire quantification. TCRdb redid the processing of the public reads, applying fastp at Q25 and MiXCR, and retained in-frame beta chains. CDR3 protein duplicates are merged, each entry listing the most common genes and DNA. The sample table contains under 350,000 distinct CDR3 sequences; only one count was recorded for roughly 9.5% of them. The biggest ten clones account for roughly a tenth of the sample. The sequencing here drew on PBMCs from the stem cell graft donor, taken from the stem cell graft. The source of these receptors is a human donor who donated a stem cell graft to a child with SCID.

This clonotype occurred a few times. This chain joins TRBV14 and TRBJ1-1, with a possible D match to TRBD1 (5 bases). This CDR3 has 15 residues. Trimming stripped 1 base from V and 0 bases from J, with 9 bases between. Germline assignment: CDR1 SGHDN and CDR2 FVKESK. The CDR3 region has the DNA TGTGCCAGCAGCCAAGGGGGCGGGTTGAACACTGAAGCTTTCTTT. Translating it yields CASSQGGGLNTEAFF.

The rearrangement joins TRBV4-1 to TRBJ1-6, with D unresolved. This CDR3 has 16 amino acids. The germline gives CDR1 MGHRA, CDR2 YSYEKL. V was cut by 0 bases and J by 0 bases, with 6 bases left in between. The CDR3, as DNA: TGCGCCAGCAGCCAAGAAGGGAGCTCCTATAATTCACCCCTCCACTTT. Its protein is CASSQEGSSYNSPLHF.

This sequence joins TRBV6-1 and TRBJ2-1; D could derive from TRBD1 or TRBD2 (5 bases each). From germline, CDR1 is MNHNS and CDR2 SASEGT. V was cut by 7 bases and J by 0 bases, with 19 bases left in between. The CDR3 extends over 17 amino acids. The CDR3 DNA sequence: TGTGCCAGCAATGGGGTCACCGGGGCGAGCTCCTACAATGAGCAGTTCTTC. It encodes CASNGVTGASSYNEQFF.

In its sample, this clonotype was seen a few times. The rearrangement joins TRBV10-1 to TRBJ2-5; tentatively, D is TRBD2 (5 bases). Germline values: CDR1 WNHNN, CDR2 SYGVQD (reference sequence). The ends were cut back, 1 base at V and 5 bases at J, with 11 bases in the middle. This CDR3 comprises 14 residues. CDR3 DNA sequence: TGCGCCAGCAGTGAGTACCGTCGAGGGGAGACCCAGTACTTC. It yields the protein CASSEYRRGETQYF.

The rearrangement links TRBV20-1 to TRBJ1-1; D is ambiguous. Per the germline V gene, CDR1 is DFQATT and CDR2 is SNEGSKA (reference sequence). Trimming removed 3 bases at V and 3 bases at J, with 8 bases between. The CDR3 is 12 residues long. The CDR3 sequence: CSARQRDTEAFF. In nucleotides, the CDR3 is TGCAGTGCTAGGCAGAGGGACACTGAAGCTTTCTTT.

There are many counts of this clonotype. This rearrangement joins TRBV2 to TRBJ2-3; TRBD1 or TRBD2 may be the D gene (5 bases each). Trimming pared 2 bases from V and 1 base from J, leaving 7 bases between. CDR1 SNHLY and CDR2 FYNNEI come from the germline V gene. The CDR3 is 14 amino acids. Here the CDR3 reads CASSEQGGTDTQYF. The CDR3 DNA follows: TGTGCCAGCAGTGAACAGGGAGGCACAGATACGCAGTATTTT.

In its sample, this clonotype was seen a few times. The V call is TRBV12-3 or TRBV12-4, the J call TRBJ2-3, with D uncertain. Trimming removed 2 bases from V and 2 bases from J, with 14 bases in between. The CDR3 is 16 residues long. The CDR3 spells CASSLFRASPTDTQYF. In DNA, the CDR3 is TGTGCCAGCAGTTTATTCCGGGCGAGCCCCACAGATACGCAGTATTTT.

This clonotype has ten or more counts. The chain uses TRBV25-1 and TRBJ2-1; 8 bases map to TRBD1. Germline V gene data show CDR1 as MGHDK and CDR2 as SYGVNS. V shed 3 bases and J 6 bases; nucleotides not matched to a gene: 7. This CDR3 spans 15 amino acids. This chain's CDR3 is CASSDEDRVGNEQFF. Written as DNA, the CDR3 is TGTGCCAGCAGTGATGAGGACAGGGTCGGCAATGAGCAGTTCTTC.

This clonotype was seen repeatedly, ten times or more. The chain uses TRBV5-1 and TRBJ1-2; 7 nucleotides line up with TRBD1. This CDR3 has 16 amino acids. V lost 4 bases, J lost 4 bases, and 13 bases stayed unmatched. In germline, CDR1 is SGHRS, CDR2 YFSETQ. CDR3 sequence: CASSTGTDIIPYGYTF. As DNA, the CDR3 is TGCGCCAGCAGCACCGGGACAGATATCATTCCCTATGGCTACACCTTC.

This clonotype was observed many times. V gene TRBV29-1 combines with J gene TRBJ1-1; no clear D gene. The CDR3 has 11 amino acids. Germline V gene sequence: CDR1 SQVTM, CDR2 ANQGSEA. Trimming left V 4 bases short and J 1 base short, with 4 bases between. The CDR3 region is CSVVPNTEAFF. The DNA for the CDR3 is TGCAGCGTTGTACCGAACACTGAAGCTTTCTTT. Drawing the rest from reference TRBV29-1 and TRBJ1-1, the complete variable domain is SAVISQKPSRDICQRGTSLTIQCQVDSQVTMMFWYRQQPGQSLTLIATANQGSEATYESGFVIDKFPISRPNLTFSTLTVSNMSPEDSSIYLCSVVPNTEAFFGQGTRLTVV.

This clonotype occurred a few times. The gene calls are TRBV20-1 and TRBJ2-7; D gene unclear. The V end was cut by 1 base, the J end by 0 bases, with 13 bases between. The CDR3 runs 15 residues. The germline V gene encodes CDR1 DFQATT and CDR2 SNEGSKA (reference sequence). CDR3 bases: TGCAGTGCTAGAGGAATGGCGGTCCCCTCCTACGAGCAGTACTTC. It encodes CSARGMAVPSYEQYF.

The rearrangement links TRBV7-6 to TRBJ2-5, with D possibly matching TRBD2 (6 bases). CDR3 length: 14 residues. From germline, CDR1 is SGHVS and CDR2 FNYEAQ. V lost 5 bases and J lost 5, with 15 bases in between. This CDR3 is CASSPEWSGETQYF. Here the CDR3 DNA reads TGTGCCAGCAGCCCGGAGTGGAGCGGGGAGACCCAGTACTTC. Drawing the rest from reference TRBV7-6 and TRBJ2-5, the complete variable domain is GAGVSQSPRYKVTKRGQDVALRCDPISGHVSLYWYRQALGQGPEFLTYFNYEAQQDKSGLPNDRFSAERPEGSISTLTIQRTEQRDSAMYRCASSPEWSGETQYFGPGTRLLVL.

This clonotype has at least ten counts. V is TRBV12-3 or TRBV12-4 and J is TRBJ1-2; a possible D gene is TRBD1 (6 bases). The CDR3 spans 14 residues. The V and J ends lost 6 bases and 5 bases respectively, with 16 bases between them. Here the CDR3 reads CASSPSGGTYGYTF. The CDR3 DNA reads as TGTGCCAGCAGCCCTAGCGGGGGCACTTATGGCTACACCTTC.

This clonotype occurred a few times. The V gene is TRBV20-1, the J gene TRBJ1-1, with D possibly matching TRBD1 (6 bases). The V gene lost 3 bases and the J gene lost 5 bases, with 16 bases spanning the gap. Germline CDR1 and CDR2: DFQATT and SNEGSKA (reference sequence). This CDR3 is built from 14 residues. In nucleotides, the CDR3 is TGCAGTGCTAGTGTTAATTCAAGGGGGACTGAAGCTTTCTTT. Translated, it gives CSASVNSRGTEAFF.

The chain is built from TRBV25-1 and TRBJ1-2; D remains ambiguous. The germline CDR1 and CDR2 sequences are MGHDK and SYGVNS. CDR3 length: 13 amino acids. Trimming stripped 4 bases from V and 4 bases from J, with 10 bases between. CDR3 loop: CASSAGPIYGYTF. The DNA of the CDR3 is TGTGCCAGCAGTGCTGGGCCGATCTATGGCTACACCTTC.

V is TRBV5-1 and J is TRBJ1-1; no clear D gene. The CDR3 is made up of 16 amino acids. V was pared by 0 bases and J by 6 bases, with 18 bases between. The V gene's germline CDR1 is SGHRS and CDR2 YFSETQ. In DNA form, the CDR3 reads TGCGCCAGCAGCTTGGCCTGGACGGTGGGAGGTTCTGAAGCTTTCTTT. Translation: CASSLAWTVGGSEAFF. The variable domain in full, completed from reference TRBV5-1 and TRBJ1-1, reads KAGVTQTPRYLIKTRGQQVTLSCSPISGHRSVSWYQQTPGQGLQFLFEYFSETQRNKGNFPGRFSGRQFSNSRSEMNVSTLELGDSALYLCASSLAWTVGGSEAFFGQGTRLTVV.

This clonotype was seen ten or more times. This chain links TRBV3-1 with TRBJ2-5, with D possibly being TRBD1 (6 bases). This CDR3 is built from 14 residues. The germline V and J ends were trimmed by 3 bases and 2 bases, with 10 bases remaining between them. Germline V gene lookup returns CDR1 LGHDT and CDR2 YNNKEL (reference sequence). The CDR3 reads CASSHGQFQETQYF. CDR3 nucleotides: TGTGCCAGCAGCCACGGACAGTTTCAAGAGACCCAGTACTTC.

This clonotype was counted a few times. The V and J genes are TRBV27 and TRBJ2-7; D is unresolved. V was pared by 6 bases and J by 5 bases, with 5 bases between. CDR1 MNHEY and CDR2 SMNVEV come from the germline V gene (reference sequence). The CDR3 has 10 amino acids. The CDR3 reads CASSRDEQYF. The DNA for the CDR3 is TGTGCCAGCAGCCGGGACGAGCAGTACTTC.

This chain uses TRBV20-1 with TRBJ2-3, with 10 nucleotides matching TRBD1. Germline values: CDR1 DFQATT, CDR2 SNEGSKA (reference sequence). With 0 bases clipped from V and 1 base from J, the junction kept 4 bases outside the gene matches. The CDR3 totals 16 residues. For the CDR3, the DNA is TGCAGTGCTAGAGATAGAGGACAGGGGGGCACAGATACGCAGTATTTT. As protein: CSARDRGQGGTDTQYF.

A remark on this clonotype: Germline and junction disagree at one end, which may indicate a read error. The V gene is TRBV11-2, the J gene TRBJ2-5; 9 bases agree with TRBD2. Germline CDR1 SGHAT, CDR2 FQNNGV. The CDR3 covers 18 residues. CDR3 region: CASSFPRGSGSSSENQYF. The CDR3, as DNA: TGTGCCAGCAGCTTCCCCCGGGGTAGCGGGAGCTCGTCAGAGAACCAGTACTTC. Combining the CDR3 with reference TRBV11-2 and TRBJ2-5 gives the whole variable domain EAGVAQSPRYKIIEKRQSVAFWCNPISGHATLYWYQQILGQGPKLLIQFQNNGVVDDSQLPKDRFSAERLKGVDSTLKIQPAKLEDSAVYLCASSFPRGSGSSSENQYFGPGTRLLVL.

This clonotype was observed many times. The chain combines TRBV5-1 with TRBJ2-3; TRBD1 is a possible D gene (5 bases). Trimming cost V 2 bases and J 0 bases, with 10 bases left between them. From germline, CDR1 is SGHRS and CDR2 YFSETQ. This CDR3 contains 15 residues. The CDR3 loop is CASSLGAFSTDTQYF. The CDR3 nucleotides read TGCGCCAGCAGCTTAGGGGCGTTTAGCACAGATACGCAGTATTTT.

This sequence joins TRBV7-9 and TRBJ2-7, with D uncertain. The CDR3 runs 14 residues. Germline V gives CDR1 SEHNR, CDR2 FQNEAQ (reference sequence). V was cut by 3 bases and J by 2 bases, with 11 bases left in between. CDR3 nucleotides: TGTGCCAGCAGCTTCCCAGTGGGGACCTACGAGCAGTACTTC. Protein: CASSFPVGTYEQYF.

V gene TRBV7-9 combines with J gene TRBJ2-6; D is perhaps TRBD1 (5 bases). Germline CDR1 and CDR2: SEHNR and FQNEAQ (reference sequence). V lost 0 bases, J lost 19 bases, and 7 bases lay in between. The CDR3 contains 10 residues. CDR3 amino acids: CASSLARTTF. In DNA, the CDR3 is TGTGCCAGCAGCTTAGCCCGGACAACTTTC.

This clonotype came up many times. This sequence joins TRBV25-1 and TRBJ1-6; D is undetermined. V lost 3 bases and J lost 10, with 13 bases in between. From germline, CDR1 is MGHDK and CDR2 SYGVNS. This CDR3 region has 14 residues. CDR3 protein: CASSDIRVRSPLHF. The CDR3, as DNA: TGTGCCAGCAGTGATATCCGGGTACGCTCACCCCTCCACTTT.